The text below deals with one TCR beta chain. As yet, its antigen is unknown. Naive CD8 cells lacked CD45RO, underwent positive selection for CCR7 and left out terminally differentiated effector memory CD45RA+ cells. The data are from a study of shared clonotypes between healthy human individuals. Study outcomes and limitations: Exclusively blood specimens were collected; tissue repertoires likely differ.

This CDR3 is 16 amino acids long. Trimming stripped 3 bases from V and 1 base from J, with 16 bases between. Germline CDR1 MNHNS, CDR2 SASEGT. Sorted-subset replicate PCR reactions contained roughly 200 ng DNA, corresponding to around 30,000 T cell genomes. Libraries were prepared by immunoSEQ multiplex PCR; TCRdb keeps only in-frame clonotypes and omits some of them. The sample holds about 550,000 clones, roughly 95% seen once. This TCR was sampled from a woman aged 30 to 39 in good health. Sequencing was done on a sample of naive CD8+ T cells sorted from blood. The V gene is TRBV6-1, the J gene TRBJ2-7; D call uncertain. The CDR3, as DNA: TGTGCCAGCAGTGACCTATTCCGGACGGAATCCTACGAGCAGTACTTC. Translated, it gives CASSDLFRTESYEQYF.